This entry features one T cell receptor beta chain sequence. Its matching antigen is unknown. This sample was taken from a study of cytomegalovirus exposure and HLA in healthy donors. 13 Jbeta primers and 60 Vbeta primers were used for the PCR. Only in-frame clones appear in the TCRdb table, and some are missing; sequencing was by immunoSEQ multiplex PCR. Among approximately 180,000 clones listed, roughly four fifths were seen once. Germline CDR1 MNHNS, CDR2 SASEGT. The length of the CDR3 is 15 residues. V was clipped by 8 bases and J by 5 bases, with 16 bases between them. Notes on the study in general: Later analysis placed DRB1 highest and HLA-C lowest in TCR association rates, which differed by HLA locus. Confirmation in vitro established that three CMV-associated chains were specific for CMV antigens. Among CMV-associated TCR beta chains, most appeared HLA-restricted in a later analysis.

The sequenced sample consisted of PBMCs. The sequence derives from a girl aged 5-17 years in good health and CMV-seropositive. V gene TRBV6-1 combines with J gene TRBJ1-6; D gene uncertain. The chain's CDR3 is CASAGKGGDNSPLHF. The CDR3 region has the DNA TGTGCCAGCGCCGGGAAAGGTGGCGATAATTCACCCCTCCACTTT.